A single sample is the source of the 22 T cell receptor beta chains below, sequenced in a study of T cell responses to AZD1222 COVID-19 vaccine. Some clones are missing from TCRdb's copy, which holds only in-frame ones; the method was immunoSEQ multiplex PCR. The table lists more than 110,000 clones, approximately 90% of them singletons. The source material was peripheral blood, sampled on day 0 of AZD1222 vaccination. The receptors derive from an adult in good health.

The CDR3 loop is CASSYSMVGLNQPQHF. CDR3 sequence (DNA): TGTGCCAGCAGTTACTCGATGGTAGGACTCAATCAGCCCCAGCATTTT. The chain recombines TRBV6-5 with TRBJ1-5; D is ambiguous. CDR1 and CDR2 from the germline V gene are MNHEY and SVGAGI. The CDR3 has 16 residues. V shed 0 bases and J shed 3 bases, with 12 bases lying between them.

This clone was detected once. CDR3 sequence: CASSSSRMGWDTQYF. As DNA, the CDR3 is TGTGCCAGCTCAAGCTCCCGAATGGGGTGGGATACGCAGTATTTT. This chain connects TRBV28 to TRBJ2-3; D unresolved. The germline V gene encodes CDR1 MDHEN and CDR2 SYDVKM. V gave up 8 bases and J gave up 6 bases, with 21 bases separating them. The CDR3 extends over 15 amino acids.

The chain has TRBV6-5 and TRBJ1-5; D is perhaps TRBD1 (5 bases). The CDR3 covers 15 residues. Per germline, CDR1 MNHEY and CDR2 SVGAGI. Trimming removed 6 bases at V and 2 bases at J, with 14 bases between. The CDR3 loop reads CASREGISGNQPQHF. CDR3 sequence (DNA): TGTGCCAGCAGAGAGGGGATCTCTGGCAATCAGCCCCAGCATTTT.

This sequence joins TRBV7-9 and TRBJ1-5, with D possibly TRBD1 on 6 matching bases. Germline V gives CDR1 SEHNR, CDR2 FQNEAQ (reference sequence). This CDR3 spans 14 amino acids. V was trimmed by 1 base and J by 4 bases, leaving 8 bases between them. CDR3 DNA: TGTGCCAGCAGCTTAGACAGGGAGAATCAGCCCCAGCATTTT. Translating it yields CASSLDRENQPQHF.

This sequence joins TRBV5-4 and TRBJ1-1; tentatively, D is TRBD1 (5 bases). The germline V gene has CDR1 SGHNT and CDR2 YYREEE (reference sequence). Trimming pared 0 bases from V and 5 bases from J, leaving 14 bases between. The CDR3 contains 15 residues. CDR3: CASSLDAHWGTEAFF. The CDR3 nucleotides are TGTGCCAGCAGCTTGGATGCCCACTGGGGGACTGAAGCTTTCTTT.

The rearrangement uses TRBV5-4 and TRBJ1-6; D gene unclear. Trimming cost V 4 bases and J 8 bases, with 16 bases left between them. Looked up from germline, CDR1 is SGHNT and CDR2 is YYREEE (reference sequence). CDR3 size: 15 residues. CDR3: CASSTRLGVDSPLHF. CDR3 in DNA: TGTGCCAGCAGCACCCGACTGGGTGTTGATTCACCCCTCCACTTT.

This sequence joins TRBV6-2 or TRBV6-3 and TRBJ2-2; 7 nucleotides line up with TRBD1. Germline V gene sequence: CDR1 MNHEY, CDR2 SVGEGT. The ends lost 6 bases at V and 2 bases at J; junction bases unmatched: 3. The CDR3 has 14 residues. The CDR3 bases are TGTGCCAGCAGCCACAGGGGAAACACCGGGGAGCTGTTTTTT. It translates to CASSHRGNTGELFF.

The gene calls are TRBV19 and TRBJ1-1; D remains ambiguous. The CDR3 length is 13 residues. Germline CDR1 LNHDA, CDR2 SQIVND (reference sequence). V lost 4 bases and J 5 bases, leaving 11 bases between the germline ends. The CDR3 reads CASSSGSRTEAFF. For the CDR3, the DNA is TGTGCCAGTAGTAGCGGGTCAAGGACTGAAGCTTTCTTT.

The chain uses TRBV7-9 and TRBJ1-6; tentative D call: TRBD1 (6 bases). This CDR3 has 15 amino acids. V was clipped by 1 base and J by 5 bases, with 9 bases between them. Germline V CDR1 and CDR2: SEHNR, FQNEAQ (reference sequence). Written as DNA, the CDR3 is TGTGCCAGCAGCTTAGAGCAGGGGCATAATTCACCCCTCCACTTT. This encodes CASSLEQGHNSPLHF.

This chain uses TRBV14 with TRBJ2-3, with D uncertain. This CDR3 is 14 amino acids long. From germline, CDR1 is SGHDN and CDR2 FVKESK. The ends were cut back, 0 bases at V and 4 bases at J, with 8 bases in the middle. CDR3 DNA sequence: TGTGCCAGCAGCCAAGATTGGGCAGCAGATACGCAGTATTTT. Its protein is CASSQDWAADTQYF.

The chain joins TRBV6-2 or TRBV6-3 to TRBJ1-1; 9 bases are a match to TRBD1. There are 14 residues in the CDR3. Germline V gives CDR1 MNHEY, CDR2 SVGEGT. With 0 bases clipped from V and 11 bases from J, the junction kept 7 bases outside the gene matches. CDR3 coding DNA: TGTGCCAGCAGTTACTCGAGATTCGGGACAGGGGCTTTCTTT. This translates into CASSYSRFGTGAFF.

The chain combines TRBV5-1 with TRBJ1-2, with a tentative D call TRBD1 (5 bases). The CDR3 extends over 17 amino acids. V dropped 0 bases and J dropped 3 bases, with 18 bases sitting between them. CDR1 and CDR2 (germline): SGHRS, YFSETQ. CDR3 region: CASSLEPGLLEDYGYTF. DNA for the CDR3: TGCGCCAGCAGCTTGGAGCCGGGGCTTCTGGAGGACTATGGCTACACCTTC. Together with reference TRBV5-1 and TRBJ1-2, the CDR3 gives the full variable domain: KAGVTQTPRYLIKTRGQQVTLSCSPISGHRSVSWYQQTPGQGLQFLFEYFSETQRNKGNFPGRFSGRQFSNSRSEMNVSTLELGDSALYLCASSLEPGLLEDYGYTFGSGTRLTVV.

V is TRBV6-1 and J is TRBJ1-3; D unresolved. This CDR3 spans 14 amino acids. Trimming removed 3 bases at V and 1 base at J, with 7 bases between. Looked up from germline, CDR1 is MNHNS and CDR2 is SASEGT. The CDR3 is CASSDPVSGNTIYF. Here the CDR3 DNA reads TGTGCCAGCAGTGATCCGGTATCTGGAAACACCATATATTTT.

The chain couples TRBV28 to TRBJ2-3; D gene uncertain. V was cut by 1 base and J by 2 bases, with 4 bases left in between. This CDR3 has 13 amino acids. The germline V gene has CDR1 MDHEN and CDR2 SYDVKM. CDR3 nucleotide sequence: TGTGCCAGCAGTTTATCCCACACAGATACGCAGTATTTT. It is translated as CASSLSHTDTQYF.

This chain joins TRBV11-3 and TRBJ2-5; 9 nucleotides align to TRBD1. CDR1 and CDR2 (germline): SGHNT, YENEEA. The CDR3 extends over 13 amino acids. J lost 5 bases, V lost 5 bases, and 3 bases had no gene match. The CDR3 DNA follows: TGTGCCAGCAGCAGACAGGGGGGGGAGACCCAGTACTTC. It is translated as CASSRQGGETQYF.

CDR3 residues: CASSAPSGPTDTQYF. The CDR3 nucleotides read TGCGCCAGCAGTGCCCCTAGCGGACCCACAGATACGCAGTATTTT. This chain links TRBV10-2 with TRBJ2-3; 7 bases are a match to TRBD2. J gave up 2 bases and V 4 bases, and 6 bases lay outside the gene matches. Germline V gene data show CDR1 as WSHSY and CDR2 as SAAADI. This CDR3 is 15 amino acids long.

CDR3 bases: TGTGCCGACCTACAGGGGGAGGTTGAAGGAGACACTGAAGCTTTCTTT. Protein product: CADLQGEVEGDTEAFF. The chain combines TRBV6-4 with TRBJ1-1, with 8 bases matching TRBD1. V lost 11 bases to trimming and J lost 3 bases; unmatched junction nucleotides: 17. The germline gives CDR1 MRHNA, CDR2 SNTAGT. The CDR3 has 16 amino acids.

The V gene is TRBV7-3, the J gene TRBJ1-2; 8 bases align to TRBD1. Per the germline V gene, CDR1 is SGHTA and CDR2 is FQGTGA. The CDR3 contains 13 residues. V lost 5 bases to trimming and J lost 6 bases; unmatched junction nucleotides: 5. Here the CDR3 DNA reads TGTGCCAGCAGCGCCGGGACAGGCGATGGCTACACCTTC. It translates to CASSAGTGDGYTF.

J is TRBJ2-7 and V is TRBV5-1; 9 positions match TRBD2. J was trimmed by 4 bases and V by 7 bases; bases with no gene match: 12. Germline V CDR1 and CDR2: SGHRS, YFSETQ. The length of the CDR3 is 15 residues. The CDR3 is CASQTFSGSGYEQYF. DNA for the CDR3: TGCGCCAGCCAAACCTTTAGCGGGAGCGGGTACGAGCAGTACTTC.

This sequence joins TRBV12-3 or TRBV12-4 and TRBJ1-1, with D hard to call. V shed 3 bases and J shed 8 bases, with 10 bases lying between them. The CDR3 sequence is 12 residues long. The CDR3 is CASSLLVTEAFF. The CDR3 bases are TGTGCCAGCAGTTTGTTAGTTACCGAAGCTTTCTTT.

This rearrangement joins TRBV5-1 to TRBJ2-1; 8 bases agree with TRBD2. V trimming: 3 bases; J trimming: 15 bases; junction bases outside the gene matches: 11. CDR3 length: 13 residues. Germline V gene data show CDR1 as SGHRS and CDR2 as YFSETQ. CDR3 in amino acids: CASSSEASGYLFF. CDR3 DNA sequence: TGCGCCAGCAGCTCTGAGGCTAGCGGGTATCTGTTCTTC.

The chain couples TRBV2 to TRBJ2-2; TRBD1 is a possible D gene (5 bases). The CDR3 spans 13 residues. V lost 10 bases to trimming and J lost 4 bases, with 13 bases between them. CDR1 and CDR2 (germline): SNHLY, FYNNEI. CDR3 coding DNA: TGTGCCATCCGGAACAGGTCCACCGGGGAGCTGTTTTTT. It yields the protein CAIRNRSTGELFF.